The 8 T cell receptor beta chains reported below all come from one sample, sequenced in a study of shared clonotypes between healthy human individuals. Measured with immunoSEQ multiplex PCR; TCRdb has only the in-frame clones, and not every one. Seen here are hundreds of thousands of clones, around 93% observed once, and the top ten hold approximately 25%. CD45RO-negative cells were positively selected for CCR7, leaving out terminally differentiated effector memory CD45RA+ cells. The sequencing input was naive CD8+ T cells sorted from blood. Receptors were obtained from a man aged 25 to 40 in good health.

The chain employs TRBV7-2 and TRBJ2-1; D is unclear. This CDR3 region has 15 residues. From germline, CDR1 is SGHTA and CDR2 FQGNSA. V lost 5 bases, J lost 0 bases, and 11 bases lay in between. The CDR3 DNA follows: TGTGCCAGCAGCCCAAGGGTGAGCTCCTACAATGAGCAGTTCTTC. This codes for CASSPRVSSYNEQFF.

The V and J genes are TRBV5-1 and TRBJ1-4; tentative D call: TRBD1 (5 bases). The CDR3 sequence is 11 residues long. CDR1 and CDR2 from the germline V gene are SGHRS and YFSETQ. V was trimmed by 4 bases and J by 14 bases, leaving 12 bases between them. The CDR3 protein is CASSEGLGLFF. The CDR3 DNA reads TGCGCCAGCAGCGAGGGACTAGGGCTGTTTTTT.

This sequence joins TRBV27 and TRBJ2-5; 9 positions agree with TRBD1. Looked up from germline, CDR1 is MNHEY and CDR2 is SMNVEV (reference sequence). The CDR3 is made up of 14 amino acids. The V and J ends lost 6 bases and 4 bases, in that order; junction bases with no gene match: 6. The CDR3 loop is CASSRQGVLETQYF. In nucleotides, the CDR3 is TGTGCCAGCAGCAGACAGGGGGTACTAGAGACCCAGTACTTC.

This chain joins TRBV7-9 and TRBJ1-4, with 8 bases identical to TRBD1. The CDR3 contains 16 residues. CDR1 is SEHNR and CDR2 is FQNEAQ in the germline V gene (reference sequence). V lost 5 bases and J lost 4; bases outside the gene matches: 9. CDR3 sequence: CASSGTDRELNEKLFF. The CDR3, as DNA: TGTGCCAGCAGCGGAACGGACAGGGAACTTAATGAAAAACTGTTTTTT.

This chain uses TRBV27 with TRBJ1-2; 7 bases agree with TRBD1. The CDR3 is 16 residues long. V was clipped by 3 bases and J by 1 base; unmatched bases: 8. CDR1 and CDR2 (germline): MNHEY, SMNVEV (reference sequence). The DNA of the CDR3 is TGTGCCAGCAGTTTCTTAGGACAGGACTTTAACTATGGCTACACCTTC. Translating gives CASSFLGQDFNYGYTF.

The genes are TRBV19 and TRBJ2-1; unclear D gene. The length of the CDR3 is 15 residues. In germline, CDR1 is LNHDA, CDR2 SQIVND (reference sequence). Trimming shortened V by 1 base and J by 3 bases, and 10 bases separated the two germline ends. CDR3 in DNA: TGTGCCAGTAGTATAGTTCTCTCCGGCTACAATGAGCAGTTCTTC. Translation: CASSIVLSGYNEQFF.

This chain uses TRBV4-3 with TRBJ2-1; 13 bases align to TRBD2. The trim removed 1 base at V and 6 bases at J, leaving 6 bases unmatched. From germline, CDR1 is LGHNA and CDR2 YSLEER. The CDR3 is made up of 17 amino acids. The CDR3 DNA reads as TGCGCCAGCAGCCAAGGGACTAGCGGGAGTTTCTTCAATGAGCAGTTCTTC. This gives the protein CASSQGTSGSFFNEQFF.

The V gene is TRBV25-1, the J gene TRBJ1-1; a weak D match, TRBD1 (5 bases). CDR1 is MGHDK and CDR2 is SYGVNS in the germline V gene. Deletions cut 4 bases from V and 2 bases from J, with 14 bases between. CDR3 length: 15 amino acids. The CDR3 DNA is TGTGCCAGCAGTGGATGGGACGCATCTAACACTGAAGCTTTCTTT. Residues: CASSGWDASNTEAFF. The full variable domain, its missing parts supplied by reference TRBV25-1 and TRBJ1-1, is EADIYQTPRYLVIGTGKKITLECSQTMGHDKMYWYQQDPGMELHLIHYSYGVNSTEKGDLSSESTVSRIRTEHFPLTLESARPSHTSQYLCASSGWDASNTEAFFGQGTRLTVV.